The 2 T cell receptor beta chains reported below all come from one sample, sequenced in a study of T cell changes during pregnancy in multiple sclerosis. The assay was immunoSEQ multiplex PCR, and TCRdb's table has in-frame clones only and misses some. The sample has some 41,000 clones, roughly 93% seen once; the top ten hold about 1.5%. The material sequenced was PBMCs (not recorded whether the cells were cultured). All receptors come from a female donor with multiple sclerosis, enrolled in a pregnancy study.

The rearrangement joins TRBV19 to TRBJ1-4; no reliable D call. The CDR3 is made up of 16 amino acids. Per germline, CDR1 LNHDA and CDR2 SQIVND (reference sequence). Trimming removed 5 bases from V and 4 bases from J, with 17 bases in between. The CDR3 DNA sequence: TGTGCCAGTAGTCCCCTCGGTGCGGCGGATAATGAAAAACTGTTTTTT. Its protein product is CASSPLGAADNEKLFF. The full variable domain, in which reference TRBV19 and TRBJ1-4 provide the parts outside the CDR3, is DGGITQSPKYLFRKEGQNVTLSCEQNLNHDAMYWYRQDPGQGLRLIYYSQIVNDFQKGDIAEGYSVSREKKESFPLTVTSAQKNPTAFYLCASSPLGAADNEKLFFGSGTQLSVL.

This chain connects TRBV13 to TRBJ1-1; no clear D. The CDR3 sequence is 13 residues long. Trimming took 3 bases from V and 1 from J, leaving 6 bases between them. The germline V gene has CDR1 PRHDT and CDR2 FYEKMQ (reference sequence). The CDR3 loop reads CASSFLSNTEAFF. Written as DNA, the CDR3 is TGTGCCAGCAGCTTTCTCTCGAACACTGAAGCTTTCTTT.